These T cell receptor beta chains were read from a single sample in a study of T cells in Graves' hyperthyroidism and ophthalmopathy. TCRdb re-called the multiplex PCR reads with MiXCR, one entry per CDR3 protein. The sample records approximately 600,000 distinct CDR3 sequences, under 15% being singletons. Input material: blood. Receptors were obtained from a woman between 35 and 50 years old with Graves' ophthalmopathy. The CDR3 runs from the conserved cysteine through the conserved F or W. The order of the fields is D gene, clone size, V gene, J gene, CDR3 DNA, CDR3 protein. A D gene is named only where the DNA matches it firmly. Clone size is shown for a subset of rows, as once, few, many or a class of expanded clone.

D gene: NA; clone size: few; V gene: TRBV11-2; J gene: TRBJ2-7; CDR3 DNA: TGTGCCGGCAGCTTGGCCCAGTACCGACGAAAGCAGTACTTC; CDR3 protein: CAGSLAQYRRKQYF
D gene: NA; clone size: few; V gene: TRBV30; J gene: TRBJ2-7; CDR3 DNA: TGTGCCTTTGGATCATACTACGAGCAGTACTTC; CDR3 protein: CAFGSYYEQYF
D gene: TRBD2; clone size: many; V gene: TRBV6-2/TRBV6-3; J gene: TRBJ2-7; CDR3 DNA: TGTGCCAGCATCGACCCAAGCGGGAGGGCCATCGAGCAGTACTTC; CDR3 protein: CASIDPSGRAIEQYF
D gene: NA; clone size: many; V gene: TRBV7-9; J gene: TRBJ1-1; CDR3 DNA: TGTGCCAGCAGCTTAGTAGGGCAAGGGGACACTGAAGCTTTCTTT; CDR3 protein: CASSLVGQGDTEAFF
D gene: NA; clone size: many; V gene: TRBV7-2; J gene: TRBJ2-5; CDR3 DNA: TGTGCCAGCAGCTTAGCGCTCTCCAATGGAGAGACCCAGTACTTC; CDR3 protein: CASSLALSNGETQYF
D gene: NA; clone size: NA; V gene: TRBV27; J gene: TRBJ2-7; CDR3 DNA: TGTGCCAGCAGCCCTGAGGCTAGCGAGCAGTACGAGCAGTACTTC; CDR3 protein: CASSPEASEQYEQYF
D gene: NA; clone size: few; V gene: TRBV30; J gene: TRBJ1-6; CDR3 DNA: TGTGCCTGGAGTGTACTCGGGAGAGAGAATTCACCCCTCCACTTT; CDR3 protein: CAWSVLGRENSPLHF
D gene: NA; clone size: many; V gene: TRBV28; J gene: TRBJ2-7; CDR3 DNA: TGTGCCAGCAGTTTATTCGCTAGCCCGCCGCGCGACGAGCAGTACTTC; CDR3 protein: CASSLFASPPRDEQYF
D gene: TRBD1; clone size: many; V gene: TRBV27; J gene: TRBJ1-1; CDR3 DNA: TGTGCCAGCAGTGGGACAGATCTGAACACTGAAGCTTTCTTT; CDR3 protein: CASSGTDLNTEAFF
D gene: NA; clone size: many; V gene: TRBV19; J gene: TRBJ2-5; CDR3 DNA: TGTGCCAGTAGTATGTCCCCGAGGGAGACCCAGTACTTC; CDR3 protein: CASSMSPRETQYF
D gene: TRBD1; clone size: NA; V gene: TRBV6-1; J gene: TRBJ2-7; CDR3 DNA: TGTGCCAGCAGTGAAGGAGGGGGCTGGGATGGCTACGAGCAGTACTTC; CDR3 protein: CASSEGGGWDGYEQYF
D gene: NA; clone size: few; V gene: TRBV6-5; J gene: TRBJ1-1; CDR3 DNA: TGTGCCAGCAGTTACTCGGGGGGCATGGGTGAAGCTTTCTTT; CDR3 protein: CASSYSGGMGEAFF
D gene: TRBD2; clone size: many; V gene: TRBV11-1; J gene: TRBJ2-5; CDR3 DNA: TGTGCCAGCAGCTCTAGCGGGCCAAAAGAGACCCAGTACTTC; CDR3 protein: CASSSSGPKETQYF
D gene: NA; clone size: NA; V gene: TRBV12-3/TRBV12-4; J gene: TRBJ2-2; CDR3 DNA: TGTGCCAGCACCTATTACACCGGGGAGCTGTTTTTT; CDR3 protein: CASTYYTGELFF
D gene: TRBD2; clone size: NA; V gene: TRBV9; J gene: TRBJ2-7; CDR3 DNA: TGTGCCAGCAGCGTAAGCGGGACCACTGACTACGAGCAGTACTTC; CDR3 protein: CASSVSGTTDYEQYF
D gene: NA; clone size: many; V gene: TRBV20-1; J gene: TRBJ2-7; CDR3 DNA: TGCAGTGCTAGAGATCATGAGTACGAGCAGTACTTC; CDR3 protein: CSARDHEYEQYF
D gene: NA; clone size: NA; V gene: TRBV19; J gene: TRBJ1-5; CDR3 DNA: TGTGCCAGTAGTATAAAGCTCCTTTATCAGCCCCAGCATTTT; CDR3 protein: CASSIKLLYQPQHF
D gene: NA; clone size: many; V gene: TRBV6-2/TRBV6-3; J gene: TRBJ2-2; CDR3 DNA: TGTGCCAGCAAAGATTCCGGGGAGCTGTTTTTT; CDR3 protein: CASKDSGELFF
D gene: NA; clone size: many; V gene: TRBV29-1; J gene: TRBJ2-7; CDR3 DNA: TGCAGCGTCACGACAGGAAACGGGCCCAACTACGAGCAGTACTTC; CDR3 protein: CSVTTGNGPNYEQYF
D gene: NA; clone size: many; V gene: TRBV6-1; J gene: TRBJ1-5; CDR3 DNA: TGTGCCAGCCGACGGGGGACCGGACAGCCCCAGCATTTT; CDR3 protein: CASRRGTGQPQHF
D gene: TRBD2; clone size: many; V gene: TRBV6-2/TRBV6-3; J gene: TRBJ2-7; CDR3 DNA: TGTGCCAGCAGTCCCCGGCCCCCTCTAGCGGATCGCTACGAGCAGTACTTC; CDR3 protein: CASSPRPPLADRYEQYF
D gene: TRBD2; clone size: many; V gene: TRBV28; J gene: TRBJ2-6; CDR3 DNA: TGTGCCAGCAAGCGGGGCCTCTCTGGGGCCAACGTCCTGACTTTC; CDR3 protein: CASKRGLSGANVLTF
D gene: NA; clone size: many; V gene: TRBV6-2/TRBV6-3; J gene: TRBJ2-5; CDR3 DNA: TGTGCCAGCAGCAAAATGGACTATTCCGGGGAGACCCAGTACTTC; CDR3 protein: CASSKMDYSGETQYF
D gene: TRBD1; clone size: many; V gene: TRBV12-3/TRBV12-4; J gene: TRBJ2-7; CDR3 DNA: TGTGCCAGCAGCCAGGACAGGGTAGCCTACGAGCAGTACTTC; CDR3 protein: CASSQDRVAYEQYF
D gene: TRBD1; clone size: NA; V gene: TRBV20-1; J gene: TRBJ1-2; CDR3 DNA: TGCAGTGCGGGGGACAGGGGTCGGGTAGAGTATGGCTACACCTTC; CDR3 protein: CSAGDRGRVEYGYTF